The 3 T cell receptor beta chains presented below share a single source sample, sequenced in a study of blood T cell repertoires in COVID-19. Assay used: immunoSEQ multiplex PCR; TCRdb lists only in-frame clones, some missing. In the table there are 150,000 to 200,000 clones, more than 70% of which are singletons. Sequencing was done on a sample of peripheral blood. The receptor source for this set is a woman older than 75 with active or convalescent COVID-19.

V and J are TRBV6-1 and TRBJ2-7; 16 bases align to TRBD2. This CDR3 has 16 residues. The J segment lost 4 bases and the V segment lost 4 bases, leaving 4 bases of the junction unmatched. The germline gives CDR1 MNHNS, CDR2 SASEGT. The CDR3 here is CASSAGLAGGLYEQYF. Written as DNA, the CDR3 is TGTGCCAGCAGTGCGGGACTAGCGGGAGGGTTGTACGAGCAGTACTTC.

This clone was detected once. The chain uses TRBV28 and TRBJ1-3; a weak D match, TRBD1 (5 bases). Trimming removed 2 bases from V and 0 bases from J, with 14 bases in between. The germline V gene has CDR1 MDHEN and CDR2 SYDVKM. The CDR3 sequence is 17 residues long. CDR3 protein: CASSLTVAGISGNTIYF. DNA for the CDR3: TGTGCCAGCAGTTTAACGGTGGCAGGGATCTCTGGAAACACCATATATTTT.

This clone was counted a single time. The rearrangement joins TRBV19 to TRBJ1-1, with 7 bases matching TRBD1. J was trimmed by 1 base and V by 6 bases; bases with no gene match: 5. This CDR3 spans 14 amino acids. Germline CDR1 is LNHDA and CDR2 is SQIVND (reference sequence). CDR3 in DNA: TGTGCCAGTAGGACAGGGCTAGAGAACACTGAAGCTTTCTTT. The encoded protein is CASRTGLENTEAFF.